This TCR beta chain was identified during a study of control samples from healthy donors and cancer patients. Assay: immunoSEQ multiplex PCR; the TCRdb copy retains only in-frame clones and omits some. The data hold about 98,000 clones, with 82% observed a single time. Germline V lookup: CDR1 LNHDA, CDR2 SQIVND (reference sequence). Trimming cost V 3 bases and J 5 bases; bases outside gene matches: 6. The CDR3 sequence is 15 residues long. This clone was seen a handful of times. The sample comprised blood. The clonotype originates from a man aged 55 to 70 in good health. The chain has TRBV19 and TRBJ2-5; 10 bases map to TRBD1. The CDR3 DNA sequence: TGTGCCAGTAGTATGGGGACAGGGGTTTTGGAGACCCAGTACTTC. Protein sequence: CASSMGTGVLETQYF.